These T cell receptor beta chains were read from a single sample in a study of T cell repertoires in cytomegalovirus infection. No antigen has been identified for these receptors. Each CDR3 protein is one row after TCRdb ran MiXCR on the reads. The sample has about 52,000 distinct CDR3 sequences, roughly 21% seen once. The sequencing used CD8+ T cells from cultured PBMCs, collected from culture after CMV antigen stimulation. Receptors originate from a human donor in good health (CMV status not recorded). Some clones in this sample may be carry-over from other donors' samples. CDR3s include the opening cysteine and the closing phenylalanine or tryptophan. D genes are given only for firm matches. Some rows have no size entry. The others give once, few or many, or a class for an expanded clone.

clone_size	d_call	v_call	j_call	cdr3_nt	cdr3_aa
few	TRBD1	TRBV29-1	TRBJ1-1	TGCAGCGTTGAAGGGGACAGGGGGCCTGAAGCTTTCTTT	CSVEGDRGPEAFF
few	TRBD2	TRBV20-1	TRBJ2-1	TGCAGTGCTTCGACTAGCGGGACCTACAATGAGCAGTTCTTC	CSASTSGTYNEQFF
few	.	TRBV5-1	TRBJ1-1	TGCGCCAGCAACCGGGGGACTGAAGCTTTCTTT	CASNRGTEAFF
few	.	TRBV5-5	TRBJ2-5	TGTGCCAGCAGCCCGGACAGTTTGGAGACCCAGTACTTC	CASSPDSLETQYF
few	.	TRBV29-1	TRBJ1-1	TGCAGCGCCGAACAGCAAGAAGCTTTCTTT	CSAEQQEAFF
few	.	TRBV11-2	TRBJ2-7	TGTGCCGTGGGCCGGGGCTACGAGCAGTACTTC	CAVGRGYEQYF
.	.	TRBV9	TRBJ1-1	TGTGCCAGCAGCCCCCGGTACACAGGAACTGAAGCTTTCTTT	CASSPRYTGTEAFF
.	TRBD1	TRBV27	TRBJ2-5	TGTGCCAGCAGCCTTATTAGATGGGACAGAAAAGAGACCCAGTACTTC	CASSLIRWDRKETQYF
few	TRBD1	TRBV15	TRBJ2-7	TGTGCCACCTCGACAGGGGTTAGCTACGAGCAGTACTTC	CATSTGVSYEQYF
few	TRBD1	TRBV11-2	TRBJ1-2	TGTGCCAGCAGCTCGCAGGGGGCGCATGGCTACACCTTC	CASSSQGAHGYTF
.	.	TRBV7-6	TRBJ2-1	TGTGCCAGCAGCTTAGGGGGGGGCGATGAGCAGTTCTTC	CASSLGGGDEQFF
.	.	TRBV7-8	TRBJ1-5	TGTGCCAGCAGCTTATACAGGGCATATCAGCCCCAGCATTTT	CASSLYRAYQPQHF
.	TRBD1	TRBV7-9	TRBJ2-7	TGTGCCAGCAGCGACGGGAAAGGGGGCAGCTCCTACGAGCAGTACTTC	CASSDGKGGSSYEQYF
.	TRBD1	TRBV7-2	TRBJ1-5	TGTGCCAGCAGCGCCCGGACAGGGATTAATCAGCCCCAGCATTTT	CASSARTGINQPQHF
few	.	TRBV7-6	TRBJ2-2	TGTGCCAGCAGCTTAGGAGAGTCCGGGGAGCTGTTTTTT	CASSLGESGELFF
few	TRBD1	TRBV7-9	TRBJ2-4	TGTGCCAGCAGCCAAACAGGGGGCGCGTCCAAAAACATTCAGTACTTC	CASSQTGGASKNIQYF
.	TRBD1	TRBV6-2/TRBV6-3	TRBJ1-1	TGTGCCAGCAGCCTTATGAGGGGGCGCAGAACTGAAGCTTTCTTT	CASSLMRGRRTEAFF
.	.	TRBV7-8	TRBJ1-6	TGTGCCAGCAGCTCGACAGGCGCGAATTCACCCCTCCACTTT	CASSSTGANSPLHF
few	TRBD1	TRBV5-4	TRBJ1-6	TGTGCCAGCAGCCCGGGACAGAACAATTCACCCCTCCACTTT	CASSPGQNNSPLHF
.	.	TRBV27	TRBJ2-7	TGTGCCAGCAGTCCTCCGGACCCCTACGAGCAGTACTTC	CASSPPDPYEQYF
.	.	TRBV6-6	TRBJ1-5	TGTGCCAGCAGTGCCGGGGGGGGGAATCAGCCCCAGCATTTT	CASSAGGGNQPQHF
few	.	TRBV12-3/TRBV12-4	TRBJ1-1	TGTGCCAGCGGTTTGGGGGGCAACACTGAAGCTTTCTTT	CASGLGGNTEAFF
.	TRBD1	TRBV27	TRBJ2-7	TGTGCCAGCAGTGAGACAGGGCCCTACGAGCAGTACTTC	CASSETGPYEQYF
.	.	TRBV6-6	TRBJ2-1	TGTGCCAGCAGCCCCCAGAGGCCAGCCGTCGATGAGCAGTTCTTC	CASSPQRPAVDEQFF
.	TRBD1	TRBV14	TRBJ1-2	TGTGCCAGCAGCCCGTCTCGGACAGGGCTCTATGGCTACACCTTC	CASSPSRTGLYGYTF
.	.	TRBV7-9	TRBJ1-2	TGTGCCAGCAGCTTAAATTCCGATAACTATGGCTACACCTTC	CASSLNSDNYGYTF
.	.	TRBV7-2	TRBJ2-1	TGTGCCAGCAGCTTAGTTCCTGACAATGAGCAGTTCTTC	CASSLVPDNEQFF
many	.	TRBV12-3/TRBV12-4	TRBJ2-7	TGTGCCAGCAGTTTTGGACAGACCTACGAGCAGTACTTC	CASSFGQTYEQYF
few	.	TRBV4-1	TRBJ2-1	TGCGCCAGCAGCCCTGAAGGAGGCAATGAGCAGTTCTTC	CASSPEGGNEQFF
few	.	TRBV6-6	TRBJ1-1	TGTGCCAGCAGTGGCCCCCCTGGGGGTCTCTCTACCATGAACACTGAAGCTTTCTTT	CASSGPPGGLSTMNTEAFF
few	TRBD1	TRBV11-2	TRBJ2-2	TGTGCCAGCAGCGATGGGCAGGGGGCGAGCACCGGGGAGCTGTTTTTT	CASSDGQGASTGELFF
.	.	TRBV11-2	TRBJ1-5	TGTGCCAGCAGCCGCACTTTAGGAACAAATCAGCCCCAGCATTTT	CASSRTLGTNQPQHF
.	.	TRBV7-9	TRBJ1-1	TGTGCCAGCAGCCTGAGCCCGGTCACTGAAGCTTTCTTT	CASSLSPVTEAFF
.	TRBD1	TRBV7-2	TRBJ2-3	TGTGCCAGCAGCTTGACAGGGGCCCGCACAGATACGCAGTATTTT	CASSLTGARTDTQYF
.	TRBD2	TRBV7-6	TRBJ2-1	TGTGCCAGCAGCCTGACTAGCGGGGGAAACAATGAGCAGTTCTTC	CASSLTSGGNNEQFF
.	.	TRBV10-1	TRBJ2-3	TGCGCCAGCAGTGAGGACACCACAGATACGCAGTATTTT	CASSEDTTDTQYF
.	.	TRBV6-1	TRBJ2-5	TGTGCCAGCAGTTCACAGGTCCAAGAGACCCAGTACTTC	CASSSQVQETQYF
.	.	TRBV6-5	TRBJ1-1	TGTGCCAGCAGTTACTCCAGAACAGGCCTCATGAACACTGAAGCTTTCTTT	CASSYSRTGLMNTEAFF
.	.	TRBV27	TRBJ1-1	TGTGCCAGCAGCGATGCGGACCCATCTGAAGCTTTCTTT	CASSDADPSEAFF
few	.	TRBV7-2	TRBJ2-2	TGTGCCAGCAGCGAACGAGTATACGGTGGCACCGGGGAGCTGTTTTTT	CASSERVYGGTGELFF
.	TRBD1	TRBV7-8	TRBJ1-1	TGTGCCAGCAGCTTAATGACAGGGGAGACTGAAGCTTTCTTT	CASSLMTGETEAFF
.	TRBD1	TRBV25-1	TRBJ1-1	TGTGCCAGCAGTGGGGGTAACAGGGGTAACACTGAAGCTTTCTTT	CASSGGNRGNTEAFF
.	.	TRBV6-4	TRBJ2-1	TGTGCCAGCAGTGCTTTGAGGGGGGGCCTACCCAATGAGCAGTTCTTC	CASSALRGGLPNEQFF
.	.	TRBV4-1	TRBJ1-2	TGCGCCAGCAGTTACCGCCGGACGTCGGTAAACTATGGCTACACCTTC	CASSYRRTSVNYGYTF
.	TRBD1	TRBV7-9	TRBJ1-4	TGTGCCAGCACCAAGTTAACGGACAGGGGTGGGGATGAAAAACTGTTTTTT	CASTKLTDRGGDEKLFF
few	TRBD1	TRBV7-2	TRBJ2-7	TGTGCCAGCAGCTTAGTGGGGACAGGGGGCAGGCACGAGCAGTACTTC	CASSLVGTGGRHEQYF